The clone carrying this TCR beta chain is large by share. The antigen is unknown. This record comes from a study of tumor-infiltrating lymphocytes in localized non-small cell lung cancer. Looking at the study overall: Some samples were collected after neoadjuvant chemotherapy; smokers, never-smokers and several histologies were included.

TCRdb's copy holds only in-frame clones and misses some; the assay was immunoSEQ multiplex PCR. The profile covers thousands of clones, with 66% appearing a single time and under 15% taken by the ten largest. Notes on the study in general: T-cell fraction did not differ between immunotypes IM1 and IM2. Compared with uninvolved lung, tumors showed higher T cell infiltration by TCRbeta sequencing. Each assay used a separate piece of the same tissue.

CDR3 length equals 14 residues. Germline lookup yields CDR1 SNHLY and CDR2 FYNNEI. Trimming left V 8 bases short and J 2 bases short, with 13 bases between. The clonotype originates from a human donor with non-small cell lung cancer. Sequenced: uninvolved lung tissue not adjacent to the tumor. The V call is TRBV2, the J call TRBJ1-3, with D maybe TRBD1 (6 bases). The CDR3, as DNA: TGTGCCAGCCGGAGGGGGGATGCTGGAAACACCATATATTTT. Protein: CASRRGDAGNTIYF.